This T cell receptor (beta chain) was profiled in a study of T cell repertoires in cytomegalovirus infection. Study-level information: CMV epitopes used comprised recently identified HLA-C-restricted ones and well-studied HLA-B-restricted ones. Study-wide points: Identification of carriers of CMV plus the relevant HLA was performed using cumulative public TCR beta family frequency.

Germline CDR1 is SEHNR and CDR2 is FQNEAQ (reference sequence). V lost 7 bases to trimming and J lost 3 bases; unmatched junction nucleotides: 14. The CDR3 runs to 16 residues. TCRdb used MiXCR to reprocess the reads, holding one entry per CDR3 protein. Of around 800,000 distinct CDR3 sequences listed, around a third are singletons. About this clonotype itself: Antigen unknown.

This receptor was obtained from a human donor in good health (CMV status not recorded). Some clones in this sample may be carry-over from other donors' samples. The chain combines TRBV7-9 with TRBJ2-7, with TRBD1 matching over 8 bases. Sequences were derived from cultured CD8+ T cells from PBMCs, sampled from culture after CMV antigen stimulation. The CDR3 nucleotides read TGTGCCAGCACCCCTAGGGGCAGGGGGCGCGGCTACGAGCAGTACTTC. Translated: CASTPRGRGRGYEQYF.